The clone carrying this TCR beta chain has a handful of counts. Its antigen is as yet unknown. These data belong to a study of cytomegalovirus exposure and HLA in healthy donors. About the research overall: Under 85% of 398 genotyped donors fell in the Caucasian-associated ancestry cluster.

Whole-study findings and limits: From TCR beta sequences, most subjects' HLA-A and HLA-B alleles were reportedly predicted accurately.

Trimming took off 4 bases at V and 0 bases at J, with 10 bases between the two ends. The CDR3 runs 16 residues. Germline V CDR1 and CDR2: LNHDA, SQIVND (reference sequence). The PCR contained 60 Vbeta and 13 Jbeta primers. Sequencing was performed with immunoSEQ multiplex PCR; in TCRdb, only in-frame clones are kept and a portion is missing. This table holds over 120,000 clones, over 70% found once. The sample consisted of PBMCs. The V call is TRBV19, the J call TRBJ2-6; D is possibly TRBD1 (5 bases). This receptor was taken from a young man in good health and CMV-seronegative. The chain's CDR3 is CASSTRTSSGANVLTF. The CDR3 nucleotides read TGTGCCAGTAGTACTCGGACAAGCTCTGGGGCCAACGTCCTGACTTTC.